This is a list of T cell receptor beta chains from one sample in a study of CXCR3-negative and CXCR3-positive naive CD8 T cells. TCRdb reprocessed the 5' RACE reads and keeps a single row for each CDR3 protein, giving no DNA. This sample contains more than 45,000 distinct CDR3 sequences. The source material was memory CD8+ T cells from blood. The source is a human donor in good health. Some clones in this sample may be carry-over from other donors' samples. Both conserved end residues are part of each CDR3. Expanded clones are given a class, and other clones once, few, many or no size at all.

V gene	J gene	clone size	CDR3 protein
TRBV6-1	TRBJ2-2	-	CASSEARVSGELFF
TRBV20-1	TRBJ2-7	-	CSARDTGRSYEQYF
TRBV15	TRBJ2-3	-	CATSGLAGGSQYF
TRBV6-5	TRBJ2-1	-	CASSYSPLNEQFF
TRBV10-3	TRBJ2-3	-	CAIKGLAGDKQYF
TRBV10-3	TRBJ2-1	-	CAISVRTGGYNEQFF
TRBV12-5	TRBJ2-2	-	CAGTGGYDGELFF
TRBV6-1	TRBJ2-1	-	CASRYRGNEQFF
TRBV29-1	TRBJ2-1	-	CSVEGVREIPYNEQFF
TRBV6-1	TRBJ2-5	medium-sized	CASSDGRGVETQYF
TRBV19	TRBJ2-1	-	CASSIDRGTGSYNEQFF
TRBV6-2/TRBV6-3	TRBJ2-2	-	CASSYSSLGPGELFF
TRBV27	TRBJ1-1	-	CASSLSGGPTEAFF
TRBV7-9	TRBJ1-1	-	CASSSLVFEAFF
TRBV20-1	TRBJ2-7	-	CSARGDFHYEQYF
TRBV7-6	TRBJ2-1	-	CASSAGTGGSYNEQFF
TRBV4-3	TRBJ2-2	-	CASSQRGGLELFF
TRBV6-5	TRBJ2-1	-	CASSYSLSSYNEQFF
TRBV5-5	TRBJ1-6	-	CASSSGHNSPLHF